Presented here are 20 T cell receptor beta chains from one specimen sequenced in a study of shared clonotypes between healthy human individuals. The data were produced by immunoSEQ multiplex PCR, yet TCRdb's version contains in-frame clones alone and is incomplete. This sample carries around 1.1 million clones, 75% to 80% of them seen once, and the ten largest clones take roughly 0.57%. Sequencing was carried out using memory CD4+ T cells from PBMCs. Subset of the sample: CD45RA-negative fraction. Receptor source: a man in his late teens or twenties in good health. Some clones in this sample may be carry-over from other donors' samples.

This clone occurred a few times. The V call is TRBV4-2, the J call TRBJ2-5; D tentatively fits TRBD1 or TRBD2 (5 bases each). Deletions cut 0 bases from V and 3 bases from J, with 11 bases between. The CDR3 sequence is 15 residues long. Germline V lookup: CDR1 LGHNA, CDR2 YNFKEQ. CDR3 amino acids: CASSQDGDRKETQYF. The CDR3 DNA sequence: TGTGCCAGCAGCCAAGACGGGGACCGAAAAGAGACCCAGTACTTC.

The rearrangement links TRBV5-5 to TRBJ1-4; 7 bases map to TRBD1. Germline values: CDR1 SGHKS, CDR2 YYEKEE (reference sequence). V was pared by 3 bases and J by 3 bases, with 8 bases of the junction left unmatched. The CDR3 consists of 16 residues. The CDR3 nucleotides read TGTGCCAGCAGCTCGGGACAGTCTTCTCCTAATGAAAAACTGTTTTTT. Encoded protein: CASSSGQSSPNEKLFF.

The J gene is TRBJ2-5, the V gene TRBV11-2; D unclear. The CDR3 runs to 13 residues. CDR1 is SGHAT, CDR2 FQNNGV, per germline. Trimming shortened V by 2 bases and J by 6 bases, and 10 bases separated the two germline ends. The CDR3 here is CASSLYRVQTQYF. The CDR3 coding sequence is TGTGCCAGCAGCTTATATAGGGTCCAGACCCAGTACTTC. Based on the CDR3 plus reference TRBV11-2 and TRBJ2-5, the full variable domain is EAGVAQSPRYKIIEKRQSVAFWCNPISGHATLYWYQQILGQGPKLLIQFQNNGVVDDSQLPKDRFSAERLKGVDSTLKIQPAKLEDSAVYLCASSLYRVQTQYFGPGTRLLVL.

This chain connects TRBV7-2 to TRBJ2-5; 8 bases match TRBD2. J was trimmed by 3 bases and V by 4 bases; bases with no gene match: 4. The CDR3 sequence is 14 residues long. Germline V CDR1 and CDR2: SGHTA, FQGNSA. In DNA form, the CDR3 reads TGTGCCAGCAGCTCAATACTAGCGGAAGAGACCCAGTACTTC. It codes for CASSSILAEETQYF.

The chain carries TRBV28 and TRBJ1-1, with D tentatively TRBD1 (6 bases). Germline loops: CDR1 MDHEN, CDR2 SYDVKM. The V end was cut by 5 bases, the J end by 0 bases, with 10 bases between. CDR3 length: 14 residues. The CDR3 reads CASSHRVLNTEAFF. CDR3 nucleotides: TGTGCCAGCAGTCACAGGGTCTTGAACACTGAAGCTTTCTTT.

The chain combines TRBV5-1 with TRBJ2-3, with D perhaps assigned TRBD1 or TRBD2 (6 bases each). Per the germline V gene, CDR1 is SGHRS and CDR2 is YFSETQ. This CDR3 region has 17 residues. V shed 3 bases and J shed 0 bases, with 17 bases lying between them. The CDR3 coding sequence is TGCGCCAGCAGCTGGGGAGGACAGTCCTCTAGCACAGATACGCAGTATTTT. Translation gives CASSWGGQSSSTDTQYF.

The chain's CDR3 is CASSEQGYGYTF. Written as DNA, the CDR3 is TGTGCCAGTAGTGAACAGGGGTATGGCTACACCTTC. The rearrangement joins TRBV19 to TRBJ1-2; 7 bases are shared with TRBD1. J lost 5 bases, V lost 5 bases, and 2 bases had no gene match. The CDR3 has 12 residues. Germline lookup yields CDR1 LNHDA and CDR2 SQIVND (reference sequence).

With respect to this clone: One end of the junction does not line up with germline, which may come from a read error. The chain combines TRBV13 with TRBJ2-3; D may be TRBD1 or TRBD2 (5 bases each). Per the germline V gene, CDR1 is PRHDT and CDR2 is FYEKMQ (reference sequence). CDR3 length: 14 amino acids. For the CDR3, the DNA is TGTGCCAGCAGCTTAAGAAGCGGAACAGGTACGCAGTATTTT. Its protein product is CASSLRSGTGTQYF.

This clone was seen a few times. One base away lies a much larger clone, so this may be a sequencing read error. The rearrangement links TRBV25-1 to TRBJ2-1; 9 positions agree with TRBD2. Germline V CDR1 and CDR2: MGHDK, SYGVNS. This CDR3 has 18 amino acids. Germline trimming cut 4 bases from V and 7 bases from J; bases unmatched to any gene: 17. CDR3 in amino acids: CASSGGGQGLSGRNEQFF. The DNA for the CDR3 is TGTGCCAGCAGTGGGGGGGGACAAGGGTTGAGCGGGAGGAATGAGCAGTTCTTC.

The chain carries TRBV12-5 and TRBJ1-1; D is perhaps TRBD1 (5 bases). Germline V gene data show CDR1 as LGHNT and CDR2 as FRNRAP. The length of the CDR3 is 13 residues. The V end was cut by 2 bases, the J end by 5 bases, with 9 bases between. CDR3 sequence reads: CASGLTWGTEAFF. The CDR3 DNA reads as TGTGCTAGTGGTTTGACATGGGGGACTGAAGCTTTCTTT.

The CDR3 DNA reads as TGTGCCAGCAGCTTAACGGGAGTAGGTTTCTACGAGCAGTACTTC. Protein: CASSLTGVGFYEQYF. V gene TRBV7-9 combines with J gene TRBJ2-7, with a possible D match to TRBD2 (6 bases). Trimming took off 2 bases at V and 3 bases at J, with 14 bases between the two ends. The CDR3 spans 15 residues. The germline V gene encodes CDR1 SEHNR and CDR2 FQNEAQ (reference sequence).

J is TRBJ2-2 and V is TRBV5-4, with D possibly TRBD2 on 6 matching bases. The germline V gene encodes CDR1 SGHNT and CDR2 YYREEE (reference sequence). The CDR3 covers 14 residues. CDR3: CAMRAGTNTGELFF. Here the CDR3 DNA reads TGTGCAATGAGAGCGGGCACCAACACCGGGGAGCTGTTTTTT. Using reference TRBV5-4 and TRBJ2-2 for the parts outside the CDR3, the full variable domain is ETGVTQSPTHLIKTRGQQVTLRCSSQSGHNTVSWYQQALGQGPQFIFQYYREEENGRGNFPPRFSGLQFPNYSSELNVNALELDDSALYLCAMRAGTNTGELFFGEGSRLTVL.

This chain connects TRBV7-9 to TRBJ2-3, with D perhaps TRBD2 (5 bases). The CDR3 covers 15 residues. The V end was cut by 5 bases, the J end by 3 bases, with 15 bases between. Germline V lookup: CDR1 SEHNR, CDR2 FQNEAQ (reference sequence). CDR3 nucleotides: TGTGCCAGCAGCCGGCGGGCGTCTAGGACAGATACGCAGTATTTT. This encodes CASSRRASRTDTQYF.

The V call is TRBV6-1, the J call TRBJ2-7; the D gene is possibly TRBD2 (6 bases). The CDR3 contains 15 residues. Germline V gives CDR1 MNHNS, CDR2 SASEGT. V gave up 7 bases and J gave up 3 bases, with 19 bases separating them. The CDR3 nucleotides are TGTGCCAGCACGTTTGTCCGGGAGAACGGCTACGAGCAGTACTTC. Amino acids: CASTFVRENGYEQYF.

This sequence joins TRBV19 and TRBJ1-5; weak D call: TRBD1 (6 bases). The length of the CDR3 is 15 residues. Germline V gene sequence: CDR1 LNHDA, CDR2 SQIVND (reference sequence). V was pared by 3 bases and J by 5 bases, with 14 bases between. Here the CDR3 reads CASSIGRGLDQPQHF. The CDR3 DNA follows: TGTGCCAGTAGTATCGGCAGGGGCCTGGATCAGCCCCAGCATTTT.

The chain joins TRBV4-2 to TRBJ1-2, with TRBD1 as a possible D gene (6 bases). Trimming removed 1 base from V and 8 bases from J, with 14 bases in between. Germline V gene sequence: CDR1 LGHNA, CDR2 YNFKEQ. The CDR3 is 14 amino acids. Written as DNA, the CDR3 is TGTGCCAGCAGCCAAGGAGGGGGAGAGGGCGGCTACACCTTC. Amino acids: CASSQGGGEGGYTF.

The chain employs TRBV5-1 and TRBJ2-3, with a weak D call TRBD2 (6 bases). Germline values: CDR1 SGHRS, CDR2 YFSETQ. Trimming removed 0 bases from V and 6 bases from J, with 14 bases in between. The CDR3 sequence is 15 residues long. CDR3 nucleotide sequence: TGCGCCAGCAGCTTGGAGGGCGGGATTTGGGATACGCAGTATTTT. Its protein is CASSLEGGIWDTQYF.

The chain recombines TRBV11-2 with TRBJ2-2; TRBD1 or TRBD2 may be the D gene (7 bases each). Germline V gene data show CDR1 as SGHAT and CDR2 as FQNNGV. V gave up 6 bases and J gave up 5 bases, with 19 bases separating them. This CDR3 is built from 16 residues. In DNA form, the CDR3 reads TGTGCCAGCAGTCTACGCCCAGGGGGGGGAACCGGGGAGCTGTTTTTT. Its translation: CASSLRPGGGTGELFF.

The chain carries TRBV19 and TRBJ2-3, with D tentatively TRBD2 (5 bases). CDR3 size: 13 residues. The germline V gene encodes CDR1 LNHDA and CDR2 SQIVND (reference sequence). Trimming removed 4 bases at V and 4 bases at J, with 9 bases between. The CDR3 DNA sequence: TGTGCCAGTAGTACAACTAGGGCAGATACGCAGTATTTT. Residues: CASSTTRADTQYF.

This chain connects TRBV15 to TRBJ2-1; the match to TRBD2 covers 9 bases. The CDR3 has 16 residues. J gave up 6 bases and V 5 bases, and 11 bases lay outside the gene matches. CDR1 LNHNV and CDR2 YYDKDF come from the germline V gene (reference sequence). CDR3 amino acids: CATSPLRTSVGNEQFF. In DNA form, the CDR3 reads TGTGCCACCAGCCCTCTTCGGACTAGCGTGGGCAATGAGCAGTTCTTC.